The clone carrying this T cell receptor (beta chain) came up a few times. Its antigen is not identified. The entry originates in a study of blood T cells in healthy people across ages. Study-wide findings and caveats: Estimated diversity that came from one million T cells was considered an underestimate.

Trimming removed 4 bases at V and 2 bases at J, with 11 bases between. This CDR3 region has 14 residues. CDR1 SGHRS and CDR2 YFSETQ come from the germline V gene. The authors ran a second PCR of about 6 to 11 cycles using a sample-barcoded 5' primer and a J-beta primer mix. TCRdb passed the 5' RACE reads through MiXCR, listing each CDR3 protein once. The sample carries over 500,000 distinct CDR3 sequences, around 52% recorded once. The clonotype was recovered from an elderly woman in good health. The V and J genes are TRBV5-1 and TRBJ2-3; D may be TRBD1 (6 bases). Sequenced sample: blood. This CDR3 reads CASSATGTTDTQYF. CDR3 DNA sequence: TGCGCCAGCAGCGCCACAGGGACCACAGATACGCAGTATTTT.